This T cell receptor (beta chain) was retrieved from a study of long-term antiretroviral therapy in people with HIV. Study outcomes and limitations: The repertoire was dominated at all time points by clones expanded before ART. Repertoires looked antigen-experienced, with only a slight naive shift after ART.

As to this clone: Antigen: not known.

At the survey level, the v3.0 immunoSEQ assay was run. Clones were read by immunoSEQ multiplex PCR, and TCRdb kept only the in-frame ones, dropping some. The repertoire consists of roughly 25,000 clones, with 75% to 90% occurring once and the leading ten covering around 10%. Per the germline V gene, CDR1 is SGDLS and CDR2 is YYNGEE. This CDR3 is built from 15 residues. Trimming shortened V by 3 bases and J by 1 base, and 13 bases separated the two germline ends. HIV-positive participants were all treated in the United States. Before they underwent DNA extraction, samples held roughly 0.95-10 million cryopreserved PBMC.

The chain is built from TRBV9 and TRBJ2-5, with a tentative D call TRBD1 (6 bases). The input for sequencing was unsorted PBMCs, taken 2.3 years after starting antiretroviral therapy. The sequence was collected from a man aged 35-49 years with HIV. The CDR3 sequence: CASSAQTGTQETQYF. CDR3 bases: TGTGCCAGCAGCGCACAGACAGGAACCCAAGAGACCCAGTACTTC. Complete variable domain (other parts from reference TRBV9 and TRBJ2-5): DSGVTQTPKHLITATGQRVTLRCSPRSGDLSVYWYQQSLDQGLQFLIQYYNGEERAKGNILERFSAQQFPDLHSELNLSSLELGDSALYFCASSAQTGTQETQYFGPGTRLLVL.